The 10 T cell receptor beta chains presented below share a single source sample, sequenced in a study of CD8 T cells in Susac syndrome. Reverse transcription of roughly 0.5 to 1 ug RNA used random hexamers. TCRdb ran MiXCR on the immunoSEQ multiplex PCR reads and lists one entry per CDR3 protein. The sample includes 150,000 or so distinct CDR3 sequences, roughly 94% of them seen just once. Sequencing was carried out using CD4+ T cells from PBMCs. The source of these receptors is a human donor with multiple sclerosis.

This chain uses TRBV20-1 with TRBJ2-1; the D gene is possibly TRBD1 (7 bases). The CDR3 totals 18 residues. Germline V gene sequence: CDR1 DFQATT, CDR2 SNEGSKA (reference sequence). Trimming pared 1 base from V and 0 bases from J, leaving 19 bases between. CDR3 protein: CSARGGTVKLSSYNEQFF. The CDR3 coding sequence is TGCAGTGCTAGAGGCGGGACAGTCAAACTGAGCTCCTACAATGAGCAGTTCTTC.

This clonotype was picked up one time. A read error may account for a junction end that differs from germline. The chain combines TRBV5-8 with TRBJ2-1; D ambiguous. From germline, CDR1 is SGHTS and CDR2 YDEGEE. The CDR3 extends over 15 amino acids. The CDR3 DNA reads as TGTGCCAACAGCTTGGGCCTAGATCACTACAATGAGCAGTTCTTC. Amino acids: CANSLGLDHYNEQFF.

This chain uses TRBV30 with TRBJ1-4; D not resolved. The CDR3 runs 12 residues. The V end was cut by 5 bases, the J end by 6 bases, with 10 bases between. Germline CDR1 and CDR2: GTSNPN and SVGIG (reference sequence). CDR3: CAWGSEDEKLFF. CDR3 DNA: TGTGCCTGGGGGTCAGAAGATGAAAAACTGTTTTTT. The full variable domain, its missing parts supplied by reference TRBV30 and TRBJ1-4, is SQTIHQWPATLVQPVGSPLSLECTVEGTSNPNLYWYRQAAGRGLQLLFYSVGIGQISSEVPQNLSASRPQDRQFILSSKKLLLSDSGFYLCAWGSEDEKLFFGSGTQLSVL.

This chain connects TRBV12-3 or TRBV12-4 to TRBJ2-6, with D possibly TRBD1 on 6 matching bases. The CDR3 runs 17 residues. V dropped 1 base and J dropped 0 bases, with 10 bases sitting between them. This CDR3 reads CASSLDRALSGANVLTF. The CDR3, as DNA: TGTGCCAGCAGTTTAGACAGGGCCCTCTCTGGGGCCAACGTCCTGACTTTC.

This chain uses TRBV3-1 with TRBJ2-1, with 8 bases fitting TRBD2. V lost 1 base to trimming and J lost 8 bases; unmatched junction nucleotides: 7. The germline V gene encodes CDR1 LGHDT and CDR2 YNNKEL (reference sequence). This CDR3 is built from 15 residues. The CDR3, as DNA: TGTGCCAGCAGCCAAGGAGCGGGAGCTGTATATGAGCAGTTCTTC. It translates to CASSQGAGAVYEQFF.

The genes are TRBV4-1 and TRBJ1-4; possible D gene TRBD1, 6 bases. The germline V and J ends were trimmed by 4 bases and 7 bases, with 10 bases remaining between them. CDR1 MGHRA and CDR2 YSYEKL come from the germline V gene. This CDR3 contains 13 residues. CDR3 sequence reads: CASSRTGSEKLFF. CDR3 DNA sequence: TGCGCCAGCAGCCGCACAGGGTCTGAAAAACTGTTTTTT.

V and J are TRBV5-6 and TRBJ1-6, with D maybe TRBD1 (5 bases). Looked up from germline, CDR1 is SGHDT and CDR2 is YYEEEE. V gave up 2 bases and J gave up 8 bases, with 11 bases separating them. The length of the CDR3 is 14 residues. CDR3 sequence reads: CASSFGTGDSPLHF. The CDR3 coding sequence is TGTGCCAGCAGCTTCGGGACCGGGGATTCACCCCTCCACTTT.

The V and J genes are TRBV7-9 and TRBJ1-3, with 10 bases that match TRBD1. The CDR3 contains 16 residues. The V gene's germline CDR1 is SEHNR and CDR2 FQNEAQ (reference sequence). J lost 3 bases, V lost 3 bases, and 5 bases had no gene match. CDR3 in DNA: TGTGCCAGCAGCTTGGGACAGGGGAGAGGTGGAAACACCATATATTTT. This gives the protein CASSLGQGRGGNTIYF. The whole variable domain, remainder taken from reference TRBV7-9 and TRBJ1-3, is DTGVSQNPRHKITKRGQNVTFRCDPISEHNRLYWYRQTLGQGPEFLTYFQNEAQLEKSRLLSDRFSAERPKGSFSTLEIQRTEQGDSAMYLCASSLGQGRGGNTIYFGEGSWLTVV.

The chain employs TRBV7-2 and TRBJ2-5; the D is unclear. The V end was cut by 0 bases, the J end by 4 bases, with 12 bases between. The germline V gene has CDR1 SGHTA and CDR2 FQGNSA. The CDR3 is made up of 15 amino acids. CDR3 DNA: TGTGCCAGCAGCTTAGCGCGGTGGGCGAGAGAGACCCAGTACTTC. Translation gives CASSLARWARETQYF.

The rearrangement uses TRBV29-1 and TRBJ2-3, with 8 bases that match TRBD2. V lost 3 bases to trimming and J lost 3 bases; unmatched junction nucleotides: 5. The CDR3 extends over 14 amino acids. The germline V gene has CDR1 SQVTM and CDR2 ANQGSEA. The CDR3 nucleotides are TGCAGCGTTGAGGGACTAGTCAGGACAGATACGCAGTATTTT. Residues: CSVEGLVRTDTQYF.